One and the same sample provided the 12 T cell receptor beta chains below, sequenced in a study of blood T cell repertoires in COVID-19. Profiling relied on immunoSEQ multiplex PCR, and the TCRdb table lists in-frame clones only, not all of them. The data contain over 150,000 clones, approximately 80% of them seen just once; the ten biggest clones take up roughly 8%. The sample taken for sequencing was peripheral blood. The receptors shown here come from a man aged 60 to 75 with acute or convalescent COVID-19.

The chain links TRBV19 to TRBJ2-1; 7 nucleotides align to TRBD2. Per the germline V gene, CDR1 is LNHDA and CDR2 is SQIVND (reference sequence). This CDR3 has 16 amino acids. The V segment lost 0 bases and the J segment 0 bases; nucleotides outside the gene matches: 2. CDR3 in amino acids: CASSIEGGGSYNEQFF. The CDR3 nucleotides read TGTGCCAGTAGTATAGAGGGCGGGGGCTCCTACAATGAGCAGTTCTTC.

The rearrangement links TRBV6-5 to TRBJ2-1; possibly TRBD1 for D (6 bases). Trimming stripped 2 bases from V and 7 bases from J, with 9 bases between. The CDR3 length is 13 residues. CDR1 and CDR2 (germline): MNHEY, SVGAGI. The CDR3 nucleotides read TGTGCCAGCAGTTACGGGACACATAATGAGCAGTTCTTC. Amino acid sequence: CASSYGTHNEQFF.

This clone was counted a few times. The V and J genes are TRBV11-2 and TRBJ1-2; 9 nucleotides line up with TRBD1. Germline V gene sequence: CDR1 SGHAT, CDR2 FQNNGV. Germline trimming cut 3 bases from V and 3 bases from J; bases unmatched to any gene: 17. The CDR3 runs 19 residues. CDR3 bases: TGTGCCAGCAGCTTCGGACAGGGGCGGGCGTGGGACGTGCACTATGGCTACACCTTC. The encoded protein is CASSFGQGRAWDVHYGYTF.

The rearrangement uses TRBV5-1 and TRBJ2-6; 8 bases match TRBD1. This CDR3 has 17 amino acids. V lost 4 bases and J lost 2; bases outside the gene matches: 8. CDR1 is SGHRS and CDR2 is YFSETQ in the germline V gene. CDR3 amino acids: CASSEQGARAGANVLTF. The DNA for the CDR3 is TGCGCCAGCAGCGAGCAGGGGGCGAGGGCTGGGGCCAACGTCCTGACTTTC.

This chain uses TRBV27 with TRBJ2-5; 9 bases map to TRBD2. Germline V gene lookup returns CDR1 MNHEY and CDR2 SMNVEV (reference sequence). V trimming: 0 bases; J trimming: 5 bases; junction bases outside the gene matches: 4. The CDR3 is made up of 15 amino acids. The chain's CDR3 is CASSLSRAGGETQYF. CDR3 in DNA: TGTGCCAGCAGTTTATCGAGAGCGGGGGGCGAGACCCAGTACTTC.

In this sample, this clone turned up once. The chain carries TRBV6-4 and TRBJ1-6; the D is unclear. The V gene's germline CDR1 is MRHNA and CDR2 SNTAGT. V was shortened by 8 bases and J by 5 bases, with 10 bases between the two germline ends. The CDR3 contains 13 residues. The CDR3 region is CASQATDNSPLHF. The CDR3 DNA sequence: TGTGCCAGCCAGGCGACGGATAATTCACCCCTCCACTTT.

Turning to this clone: This same CDR3 is encoded by further DNA sequences in the sample. The chain employs TRBV12-3 or TRBV12-4 and TRBJ2-7; D might be TRBD1 (5 bases). The CDR3 covers 13 residues. Trimming removed 3 bases at V and 2 bases at J, with 8 bases between. CDR3 region: CASSFDSPYEQYF. Written as DNA, the CDR3 is TGTGCCAGCAGTTTCGACAGTCCCTACGAGCAGTACTTC.

This chain uses TRBV7-9 with TRBJ2-1, with D perhaps matching TRBD1 (6 bases). Germline CDR1 is SEHNR and CDR2 is FQNEAQ (reference sequence). Trimming removed 1 base from V and 5 bases from J, with 18 bases in between. CDR3 length: 17 amino acids. CDR3 DNA: TGTGCCAGCAGCTTAGTACAGGGTAGCACTACGGACAATGAGCAGTTCTTC. As protein: CASSLVQGSTTDNEQFF. The variable domain in full, with the rest retrieved from reference TRBV7-9 and TRBJ2-1, is DTGVSQNPRHKITKRGQNVTFRCDPISEHNRLYWYRQTLGQGPEFLTYFQNEAQLEKSRLLSDRFSAERPKGSFSTLEIQRTEQGDSAMYLCASSLVQGSTTDNEQFFGPGTRLTVL.

This clone was detected only once. The chain combines TRBV3-1 (or the pseudogene TRBV3-2) with TRBJ1-6; D is unresolved. Trimming removed 4 bases at V and 8 bases at J, with 21 bases between. In germline, CDR1 is LGHDT, CDR2 YNNKEL (reference sequence). The CDR3 totals 17 residues. CDR3 amino acids: CASSPGPGGNNDSPLHF. The CDR3 region has the DNA TGTGCCAGCAGCCCCGGGCCGGGAGGGAATAATGATTCACCCCTCCACTTT.

This chain connects TRBV7-3 to TRBJ2-4; 8 bases agree with TRBD1. J lost 7 bases, V lost 1 base, and 3 bases had no gene match. The CDR3 is 14 residues long. Germline assignment: CDR1 SGHTA and CDR2 FQGTGA. The CDR3 DNA reads TGTGCCAGCAGCTTAAACCAGGGGGCGAACATTCAGTACTTC. Translated: CASSLNQGANIQYF.

V is TRBV5-4 and J is TRBJ1-1; D is undetermined. The CDR3 totals 14 residues. Germline CDR1 reads SGHNT; CDR2 reads YYREEE (reference sequence). V was clipped by 2 bases and J by 3 bases, with 11 bases between them. Here the CDR3 reads CASSLFGVYTEAFF. The CDR3 coding sequence is TGTGCCAGCAGCTTATTCGGGGTCTACACTGAAGCTTTCTTT.

The chain joins TRBV20-1 to TRBJ2-3; 8 bases align to TRBD1. This CDR3 is built from 14 residues. V was pared by 3 bases and J by 1 base, with 3 bases of the junction left unmatched. CDR1 DFQATT and CDR2 SNEGSKA come from the germline V gene (reference sequence). The CDR3, as DNA: TGCAGTGCTAGTAGGGGACAGGGCACAGATACGCAGTATTTT. Translation gives CSASRGQGTDTQYF.